This T cell receptor (beta chain) comes out of a study of cytomegalovirus exposure and HLA in healthy donors. Across the whole study: A data release that came early held roughly 80 million unique TCRs from HLA-typed donors. Genotyping of roughly 400 donors showed that 80% to 85% belonged to the Caucasian-associated ancestry cluster. The study, taken as a whole, reports: Highly shared variants forming one cluster were likely a sequencing artifact. Generally TCR sequences proved uncommon, though certain public TCRs appeared in numerous donors.

Germline trimming cut 2 bases from V and 12 bases from J; bases unmatched to any gene: 7. Per the germline V gene, CDR1 is GTSNPN and CDR2 is SVGIG (reference sequence). The CDR3 is made up of 12 amino acids. A word on this clone: Its antigen is as yet unknown.

It was with 60 Vbeta and 13 Jbeta primers that the PCR ran. Profiling relied on immunoSEQ multiplex PCR, and the TCRdb table lists in-frame clones only, not all of them. This table holds tens of thousands of clones. The chain uses TRBV30 and TRBJ1-2; 9 bases are shared with TRBD1. Sequencing was performed on PBMCs. The clonotype comes from a male donor in good health and CMV-seronegative. The CDR3 region is CAWSKVDRGNTF. The CDR3 bases are TGTGCCTGGAGTAAAGTCGACAGGGGGAACACCTTC.